The 31 T cell receptor beta chains below come from one sample, sequenced in a study of response to subunit inactivated influenza vaccine listed by TCRdb under 2018. The library was made by RT-PCR. The listed sequencing device is Illumina HiSeq 2500. Starting from the raw public reads, TCRdb applied fastp trimming at Q25, assembled clones with MiXCR and retained in-frame beta chains. Entries are consolidated by CDR3 protein sequence, retaining the most common genes and DNA. This sample comprises around 540,000 distinct CDR3 sequences, approximately 12% of them detected only once. The ten top clones hold 10% of the sample. The sequenced sample was PBMCs from blood, obtained on the day of vaccination. The receptor source for this set is a man over 45 who received an inactivated influenza vaccine. Donor details come from another sample of the same person, matched by shared clones.

This clonotype was recorded a few times. This chain joins TRBV12-3 or TRBV12-4 and TRBJ2-2, with 7 positions matching TRBD1. V gave up 9 bases and J gave up 3 bases; unmatched junction bases: 1. The CDR3 is 12 residues long. Here the CDR3 DNA reads TGTGCCAGTACAGGGGACACCGGGGAGCTGTTTTTT. Its translation: CASTGDTGELFF.

The chain is built from TRBV5-1 and TRBJ2-7, with D possibly matching TRBD2 (6 bases). Looked up from germline, CDR1 is SGHRS and CDR2 is YFSETQ. V shed 0 bases and J shed 5 bases, with 24 bases lying between them. CDR3 length: 18 residues. The CDR3 sequence is CASSLGLSAGGVRDEQYF. The CDR3 DNA is TGCGCCAGCAGCTTGGGACTGAGCGCCGGAGGGGTACGAGACGAGCAGTACTTC.

This clonotype was recorded once. Here the CDR3 reads CAISPGVNIQYF. CDR3 bases: TGTGCCATCAGCCCGGGGGTAAACATTCAGTACTTC. The gene calls are TRBV5-2 and TRBJ2-4; the table assigns TRBD1, which was not confirmed against the DNA. TRBV5-2 is labeled a pseudogene. This CDR3 is 12 amino acids long.

This clonotype was counted a few times. The chain combines TRBV10-3 with TRBJ2-3; D could derive from TRBD1 or TRBD2 (6 bases each). The germline V gene encodes CDR1 ENHRY and CDR2 SYGVKD. The CDR3 spans 14 residues. V lost 11 bases, J lost 2 bases, and 17 bases lay in between. In DNA form, the CDR3 reads TGTGCCGTCCACCCCGGGGGCCCCACAGATACGCAGTATTTT. Protein sequence: CAVHPGGPTDTQYF.

This clonotype was detected ten times or more. The rearrangement uses TRBV2 and TRBJ1-2, with D unclear. CDR1 and CDR2 (germline): SNHLY, FYNNEI. Trimming removed 0 bases at V and 7 bases at J, with 9 bases between. The CDR3 sequence is 13 residues long. CDR3 coding DNA: TGTGCCAGCAGTGAAGCGCTTCAATCTGGCTACACCTTC. Translation: CASSEALQSGYTF.

This sequence joins TRBV12-3 or TRBV12-4 and TRBJ2-5; a possible D gene is TRBD1 (6 bases). The CDR3 is 14 amino acids. V dropped 5 bases and J dropped 2 bases, with 12 bases sitting between them. The DNA for the CDR3 is TGTGCCAGCAGTACAGGGAGCCTACAAGAGACCCAGTACTTC. Translated: CASSTGSLQETQYF.

The table lists this clonotype with many counts. The V gene is TRBV14, the J gene TRBJ2-1, with 13 bases identical to TRBD2. This CDR3 is built from 15 residues. CDR1 and CDR2 from the germline V gene are SGHDN and FVKESK. The trim removed 4 bases at V and 7 bases at J, leaving 4 bases unmatched. The CDR3 spells CASSRLAGGVNEQFF. CDR3 DNA sequence: TGTGCCAGCAGCCGACTAGCGGGAGGTGTAAATGAGCAGTTCTTC. Full variable domain (outside the CDR3, taken from reference TRBV14 and TRBJ2-1): EAGVTQFPSHSVIEKGQTVTLRCDPISGHDNLYWYRRVMGKEIKFLLHFVKESKQDESGMPNNRFLAERTGGTYSTLKVQPAELEDSGVYFCASSRLAGGVNEQFFGPGTRLTVL.

CDR3 DNA: TGTGCCAGCAGTTACTCGGTTTGGTCTGGGACTGAAGCTTTCTTT. Translation: CASSYSVWSGTEAFF. The V gene is TRBV6-5, the J gene TRBJ1-1; no firm D call. Germline lookup yields CDR1 MNHEY and CDR2 SVGAGI. This CDR3 comprises 15 residues. V lost 0 bases and J lost 5, with 13 bases in between.

This clonotype was observed a few times. The chain has TRBV20-1 and TRBJ2-3; 10 bases match TRBD2. CDR1 is DFQATT and CDR2 is SNEGSKA in the germline V gene (reference sequence). This CDR3 region has 15 residues. Losses at the gene ends were 6 bases for V and 3 bases for J; bases not matched to a gene: 9. This CDR3 is CSALALAGVTDTQYF. The CDR3 nucleotides read TGCAGTGCCCTGGCCCTAGCGGGAGTAACAGATACGCAGTATTTT.

This clonotype was found a few times. V gene TRBV29-1 combines with J gene TRBJ2-7; TRBD2 matches 13 bases. This CDR3 is built from 13 residues. V dropped 6 bases and J dropped 3; count of bases not matched to a gene: 2. CDR1 SQVTM and CDR2 ANQGSEA come from the germline V gene. CDR3 loop: CSVGTSGVYEQYF. The CDR3 region has the DNA TGCAGCGTAGGGACTAGCGGGGTCTACGAGCAGTACTTC.

The rearrangement joins TRBV19 to TRBJ1-1, with D possibly being TRBD1 (5 bases). This CDR3 has 15 amino acids. The germline V gene has CDR1 LNHDA and CDR2 SQIVND (reference sequence). Trimming left V 2 bases short and J 1 base short, with 11 bases between. For the CDR3, the DNA is TGTGCCAGTAGTATAAGCGGGGCGGGGAACACTGAAGCTTTCTTT. As protein: CASSISGAGNTEAFF. The whole variable domain, filled in from reference TRBV19 and TRBJ1-1, reads DGGITQSPKYLFRKEGQNVTLSCEQNLNHDAMYWYRQDPGQGLRLIYYSQIVNDFQKGDIAEGYSVSREKKESFPLTVTSAQKNPTAFYLCASSISGAGNTEAFFGQGTRLTVV.

The rearrangement joins TRBV7-6 to TRBJ2-2; D is uncertain. In germline, CDR1 is SGHVS, CDR2 FNYEAQ. The CDR3 covers 15 residues. The V end was cut by 1 base, the J end by 0 bases, with 6 bases between. CDR3: CASSLVPANTGELFF. The CDR3 DNA reads TGTGCCAGCAGCTTAGTCCCTGCGAACACCGGGGAGCTGTTTTTT.

This clonotype was detected a few times. The rearrangement joins TRBV5-5 to TRBJ2-7; 9 nucleotides line up with TRBD1. CDR1 and CDR2 (germline): SGHKS, YYEKEE (reference sequence). The CDR3 totals 12 residues. Germline trimming cut 5 bases from V and 5 bases from J; bases unmatched to any gene: 2. Here the CDR3 DNA reads TGTGCCAGCAGATGGACAGGGGACGAGCAGTACTTC. This encodes CASRWTGDEQYF.

This clonotype was detected a few times. The chain is built from TRBV6-1 and TRBJ2-2; 14 nucleotides match TRBD2. CDR1 and CDR2 (germline): MNHNS, SASEGT. This CDR3 region has 19 residues. Trimming removed 5 bases from V and 5 bases from J; junction bases left unmatched: 13. CDR3 in amino acids: CASSPRGTSGGPGTGELFF. In nucleotides, the CDR3 is TGTGCCAGCAGTCCCCGCGGGACTAGCGGGGGCCCCGGGACCGGGGAGCTGTTTTTT.

This clonotype was picked up many times. V gene TRBV2 combines with J gene TRBJ1-5, with 7 bases lining up with TRBD1. Per the germline V gene, CDR1 is SNHLY and CDR2 is FYNNEI. The CDR3 extends over 14 amino acids. The V and J ends lost 4 bases and 8 bases, in that order; junction bases with no gene match: 8. The CDR3 sequence is CASSVGGGWEPQHF. The DNA for the CDR3 is TGTGCCAGCAGTGTGGGAGGGGGCTGGGAGCCCCAGCATTTT.

This clonotype occurred a few times. The gene calls are TRBV15 and TRBJ2-2; D not certain. The CDR3 runs to 16 residues. The germline gives CDR1 LNHNV, CDR2 YYDKDF (reference sequence). Trimming pared 3 bases from V and 1 base from J, leaving 12 bases between. DNA for the CDR3: TGTGCCACCAGCAGTTTAGCTTTTAAGAACACCGGGGAGCTGTTTTTT. Translated, it gives CATSSLAFKNTGELFF.

This clonotype was counted a few times. J is TRBJ2-7 and V is TRBV5-1; 7 positions match TRBD2. Germline values: CDR1 SGHRS, CDR2 YFSETQ. The ends lost 4 bases at V and 4 bases at J; junction bases unmatched: 8. CDR3 length: 14 residues. The CDR3 sequence: CASSPGPGGYEQYF. The DNA for the CDR3 is TGCGCCAGCAGCCCGGGTCCCGGGGGGTACGAGCAGTACTTC.

The chain joins TRBV28 to TRBJ2-7, with D possibly matching TRBD1 (5 bases). CDR3 size: 15 residues. Germline CDR1 and CDR2: MDHEN and SYDVKM. V gave up 10 bases and J gave up 1 base, with 20 bases separating them. The CDR3, as DNA: TGTGCCAACAGCTCGATCAGGGCTGCTTCCTACGAGCAGTACTTC. This encodes CANSSIRAASYEQYF.

Of note for this clonotype: Sequence at one end of the junction differs from germline and may be a read error. CDR3 in DNA: TGCTGTGCTAGAGGAGGGGGCGGGACAGGGACTGAAGAGACCCAGTACTTC. Its translation is CCARGGGGTGTEETQYF. This chain links TRBV20-1 with TRBJ2-5, with TRBD1 matching 9 bases. From germline, CDR1 is DFQATT and CDR2 SNEGSKA (reference sequence). The CDR3 runs to 17 residues.

The chain joins TRBV10-3 to TRBJ1-1; D is unclear. V was shortened by 4 bases and J by 5 bases, with 14 bases between the two germline ends. Germline CDR1 and CDR2: ENHRY and SYGVKD. CDR3 length: 14 residues. This CDR3 reads CAISGGLWATEAFF. CDR3 coding DNA: TGTGCCATCAGTGGAGGGTTGTGGGCTACTGAAGCTTTCTTT.

This chain links TRBV7-2 with TRBJ1-2; the D gene is possibly TRBD1 (6 bases). The ends were cut back, 5 bases at V and 8 bases at J, with 21 bases in the middle. The CDR3 is 15 amino acids. CDR1 and CDR2 (germline): SGHTA, FQGNSA. The CDR3 spells CASSPGGLGQGGYTF. The CDR3 DNA is TGTGCCAGCAGCCCCGGAGGACTCGGTCAGGGGGGCTACACCTTC.

The V call is TRBV7-2, the J call TRBJ2-3, with TRBD1 matching 8 bases. The germline gives CDR1 SGHTA, CDR2 FQGNSA. The CDR3 consists of 13 residues. CDR3 amino acids: CATGDRSRDTQYF. CDR3 in DNA: TGTGCGACTGGGGACAGGTCCCGGGATACGCAGTATTTT.

This clonotype was detected ten times or more. The CDR3 region is CASSPGLNQPQHF. CDR3 nucleotides: TGTGCCAGCTCACCAGGGTTAAATCAGCCCCAGCATTTT. The genes are TRBV18 and TRBJ1-5; D unresolved. V was pared by 2 bases and J by 4 bases, with 6 bases between. Germline-derived CDR1 and CDR2 are KGHSH and LQKENI. CDR3 length: 13 amino acids.

The V gene is TRBV27, the J gene TRBJ2-2, with D possibly TRBD1 on 6 matching bases. V gave up 5 bases and J gave up 3 bases, with 16 bases separating them. Germline CDR1 is MNHEY and CDR2 is SMNVEV (reference sequence). This CDR3 is 16 amino acids long. The CDR3 reads CASSQLGQQDTGELFF. CDR3 coding DNA: TGTGCCAGCAGTCAGCTCGGACAGCAAGACACCGGGGAGCTGTTTTTT.

This rearrangement joins TRBV4-3 to TRBJ2-5; TRBD2 matches at 11 bases. The CDR3 has 17 residues. Germline CDR1 is LGHNA and CDR2 is YSLEER. The V and J ends lost 4 bases and 2 bases, in that order; junction bases with no gene match: 9. The CDR3 loop reads CASSPETSGNLQETQYF. CDR3 DNA sequence: TGCGCCAGCAGCCCGGAGACTAGCGGGAACCTTCAAGAGACCCAGTACTTC.

CDR3 nucleotides: TGTGCCAGCAGCTCCCAAGGACTAAGACGTAGCACAGATACGCAGTATTTT. The encoded protein is CASSSQGLRRSTDTQYF. This chain uses TRBV7-9 with TRBJ2-3, with D possibly TRBD2 on 6 matching bases. Trimming pared 4 bases from V and 0 bases from J, leaving 17 bases between. Germline V gene sequence: CDR1 SEHNR, CDR2 FQNEAQ (reference sequence). This CDR3 spans 17 amino acids.

This chain uses TRBV9 with TRBJ2-5; 8 positions agree with TRBD2. The CDR3 has 16 amino acids. Germline lookup yields CDR1 SGDLS and CDR2 YYNGEE. J lost 1 base, V lost 0 bases, and 5 bases had no gene match. The CDR3 is CASSVGPGGVQETQYF. The CDR3, as DNA: TGTGCCAGCAGCGTAGGGCCGGGGGGGGTCCAAGAGACCCAGTACTTC.

The chain combines TRBV2 with TRBJ2-1; D unresolved. V was clipped by 6 bases and J by 2 bases, with 14 bases between them. CDR3 length: 15 residues. Germline loops: CDR1 SNHLY, CDR2 FYNNEI. The CDR3 sequence is CASRHGPIPYNEQFF. In DNA, the CDR3 is TGTGCCAGCAGACATGGGCCCATACCCTACAATGAGCAGTTCTTC.

This clonotype was detected ten times or more. CDR3 sequence reads: CAWSVWSGGAYNEQFF. The CDR3 DNA reads as TGTGCCTGGAGTGTTTGGAGCGGGGGGGCCTACAATGAGCAGTTCTTC. This chain joins TRBV30 and TRBJ2-1; 10 bases align to TRBD2. The CDR3 runs 16 residues. V was pared by 0 bases and J by 2 bases, with 4 bases of the junction left unmatched. Germline-derived CDR1 and CDR2 are GTSNPN and SVGIG (reference sequence). The full variable domain, with the rest looked up from reference TRBV30 and TRBJ2-1, is SQTIHQWPATLVQPVGSPLSLECTVEGTSNPNLYWYRQAAGRGLQLLFYSVGIGQISSEVPQNLSASRPQDRQFILSSKKLLLSDSGFYLCAWSVWSGGAYNEQFFGPGTRLTVL.

The rearrangement joins TRBV20-1 to TRBJ2-5; 13 bases line up with TRBD2. CDR3 length: 14 amino acids. V lost 3 bases and J lost 5; bases outside the gene matches: 3. Per the germline V gene, CDR1 is DFQATT and CDR2 is SNEGSKA (reference sequence). This CDR3 reads CSARGLAGIETQYF. The CDR3 bases are TGCAGTGCTAGGGGACTAGCGGGGATTGAGACCCAGTACTTC.

This chain links TRBV5-1 with TRBJ1-1; the match to TRBD1 covers 10 bases. Looked up from germline, CDR1 is SGHRS and CDR2 is YFSETQ. This CDR3 has 14 residues. After removal of 4 bases from V and 5 bases from J, the junction contained 5 bases not matched to a gene. The CDR3 coding sequence is TGCGCCAGCAGCGGGGACAGGGGTGGGACTGAAGCTTTCTTT. It codes for CASSGDRGGTEAFF.